This T cell receptor (beta chain) was profiled in a study of blood T cells in healthy people across ages. Turning to the study itself: Through template switching, about one barcoded beta molecule was captured per two T cells, as measured in model experiments.

It was with a sample-barcoded 5' primer and a J-beta primer mix that a second PCR of roughly 6 to 11 cycles was run. TCRdb passed the 5' RACE reads through MiXCR, listing each CDR3 protein once. The top ten hold around 11% of the sample, which has around 1.5 million distinct CDR3 sequences, approximately 32% seen once. The V gene end was trimmed by 8 bases and the J gene end by 3 bases; junction bases not matched to a gene: 12. The CDR3 extends over 16 amino acids. From germline, CDR1 is MNHEY and CDR2 SMNVEV (reference sequence). The material sequenced was blood. This chain joins TRBV27 and TRBJ2-7; TRBD2 matches 11 bases. This TCR was sampled from a woman under 40 in good health. The CDR3 bases are TGTGCCAGCCGGGCGGCTAGCGGGAGGACAGTCTACGAGCAGTACTTC. This sequence encodes CASRAASGRTVYEQYF.